What follows are 23 T cell receptor beta chains derived from one specimen sequenced in a study of control samples from healthy donors and cancer patients. Produced via immunoSEQ multiplex PCR; TCRdb's table is partial and in-frame only. The repertoire holds 82,000 or so clones, with just under 95% as singletons. The sequencing sample was made of blood. The receptors originated from a woman under 30 in good health.

With regard to this clone: A read error may produce the germline difference seen at one junction end. The J gene is TRBJ2-1, the V gene TRBV5-1; 10 bases line up with TRBD2. Germline V gene data show CDR1 as SGHRS and CDR2 as YFSETQ. The CDR3 covers 15 residues. The CDR3 is CAGSATSGSYNEQFF. In nucleotides, the CDR3 is TGCGCCGGCAGCGCGACTAGCGGGTCCTACAATGAGCAGTTCTTC.

CDR3 nucleotides: TGTGCCAGCAGTCCACTCAGGGGGGGCTATGGCTACACCTTC. Translated, it gives CASSPLRGGYGYTF. The genes are TRBV27 and TRBJ1-2, with TRBD1 matching over 7 bases. Germline assignment: CDR1 MNHEY and CDR2 SMNVEV (reference sequence). J gave up 4 bases and V 5 bases, and 7 bases lay outside the gene matches. There are 14 residues in the CDR3.

J is TRBJ2-3 and V is TRBV5-6, with a possible D match to TRBD2 (7 bases). The CDR3 contains 15 residues. The V gene lost 1 base and the J gene lost 6 bases, with 15 bases spanning the gap. The germline gives CDR1 SGHDT, CDR2 YYEEEE. CDR3 in amino acids: CASSLTGRGGDTQYF. CDR3 DNA sequence: TGTGCCAGCAGCTTGACAGGGAGGGGTGGGGATACGCAGTATTTT.

This chain joins TRBV13 and TRBJ1-2, with TRBD1 as a possible D gene (6 bases). Deletions cut 5 bases from V and 0 bases from J, with 16 bases between. Germline V gene sequence: CDR1 PRHDT, CDR2 FYEKMQ (reference sequence). The length of the CDR3 is 16 residues. The CDR3 loop reads CASSEGTSNSNYGYTF. The DNA of the CDR3 is TGTGCCAGCAGCGAAGGGACATCTAACTCTAACTATGGCTACACCTTC.

The genes are TRBV3-1 (or the pseudogene TRBV3-2) and TRBJ1-6; D is possibly TRBD1 (6 bases). The V and J ends lost 3 bases and 8 bases respectively, with 11 bases between them. This CDR3 has 14 amino acids. Germline V gene lookup returns CDR1 LGHDT and CDR2 YNNKEL (reference sequence). The CDR3: CASSHRGPDSPLHF. DNA for the CDR3: TGTGCCAGCAGCCACAGGGGCCCTGATTCACCCCTCCACTTT.

This rearrangement joins TRBV19 to TRBJ1-5; 7 bases map to TRBD1. CDR3 length: 16 amino acids. Germline V CDR1 and CDR2: LNHDA, SQIVND (reference sequence). The V segment lost 5 bases and the J segment 2 bases; nucleotides outside the gene matches: 9. The CDR3 here is CASSSRRQGGNQPQHF. CDR3 nucleotide sequence: TGTGCCAGTAGTTCTAGACGACAGGGTGGCAATCAGCCCCAGCATTTT.

The chain uses TRBV9 and TRBJ2-2; D may be TRBD2 (6 bases). V was trimmed by 7 bases and J by 0 bases, leaving 7 bases between them. Germline V gene data show CDR1 as SGDLS and CDR2 as YYNGEE. The CDR3 spans 13 residues. CDR3 amino acids: CASSSANTGELFF. In DNA form, the CDR3 reads TGTGCCAGCTCTAGCGCGAACACCGGGGAGCTGTTTTTT.

The rearrangement links TRBV5-4 to TRBJ2-7; D possibly corresponds to TRBD1 (6 bases). This CDR3 region has 13 residues. Deletions cut 2 bases from V and 2 bases from J, with 8 bases between. Germline V lookup: CDR1 SGHNT, CDR2 YYREEE (reference sequence). This chain's CDR3 is CASSLRDTYEQYF. DNA of the CDR3: TGTGCCAGCAGCTTACGGGACACCTACGAGCAGTACTTC.

This sequence joins TRBV7-9 and TRBJ2-7; no reliable D call. Germline CDR1 SEHNR, CDR2 FQNEAQ (reference sequence). V shed 5 bases and J shed 3 bases, with 14 bases lying between them. The length of the CDR3 is 14 residues. The CDR3 sequence: CASSIRPGGYEQYF. The CDR3 DNA reads as TGTGCCAGCAGCATAAGACCGGGTGGCTACGAGCAGTACTTC.

Worth noting for this clone: Other DNA variants within this sample encode the same CDR3. The chain recombines TRBV4-2 with TRBJ2-3; 11 bases map to TRBD2. From germline, CDR1 is LGHNA and CDR2 YNFKEQ. This CDR3 is 20 amino acids long. With 3 bases clipped from V and 0 bases from J, the junction kept 14 bases outside the gene matches. CDR3 sequence (DNA): TGTGCCAGCAGCCAGGAACCTAGCGGGGGGCCCCCTTCTAGCACAGATACGCAGTATTTT. Translation gives CASSQEPSGGPPSSTDTQYF.

This sequence joins TRBV9 and TRBJ2-4; no firm D call. The V gene lost 0 bases and the J gene lost 8 bases, with 9 bases spanning the gap. The CDR3 totals 13 residues. Germline values: CDR1 SGDLS, CDR2 YYNGEE. The CDR3 bases are TGTGCCAGCAGCGTAGTTGACAAGGACATTCAGTACTTC. Its translation is CASSVVDKDIQYF.

This chain connects TRBV6-6 to TRBJ1-3, with D unclear. The CDR3 runs 14 residues. The V gene's germline CDR1 is MNHNY and CDR2 SVGAGI (reference sequence). Trimming pared 0 bases from V and 3 bases from J, leaving 6 bases between. Here the CDR3 reads CASSYSTNGNTIYF. Here the CDR3 DNA reads TGTGCCAGCAGTTACTCGACAAATGGAAACACCATATATTTT.

This chain links TRBV2 with TRBJ1-3; D unclear. The CDR3 sequence is 13 residues long. With 2 bases removed from V and 6 bases from J, the gap between germline ends came to 8 bases. Per the germline V gene, CDR1 is SNHLY and CDR2 is FYNNEI. CDR3 bases: TGTGCCAGCAGTGAAAGGCCGGAAAACACCATATATTTT. Translating gives CASSERPENTIYF.

Regarding this clone: Other DNA sequences in this specimen translate into the identical CDR3. The V call is TRBV10-3, the J call TRBJ1-2, with D perhaps matching TRBD1 (6 bases). There are 13 residues in the CDR3. CDR1 and CDR2 (germline): ENHRY, SYGVKD. V shed 0 bases and J shed 8 bases, with 10 bases lying between them. The CDR3 DNA sequence: TGTGCCATCAGTGAGTCGCCAGGGGTCGGCTACACCTTC. Residues: CAISESPGVGYTF.

The sample holds one count of this clone. This sequence joins TRBV19 and TRBJ1-4; 7 positions agree with TRBD1. Germline CDR1 LNHDA, CDR2 SQIVND (reference sequence). The CDR3 is 15 amino acids. The J segment lost 6 bases and the V segment lost 5 bases, leaving 9 bases of the junction unmatched. The CDR3 region has the DNA TGTGCCAGTAGTCCGGGTACAGGGGCGTATGAAAAACTGTTTTTT. Protein: CASSPGTGAYEKLFF.

This chain connects TRBV28 to TRBJ2-3, with 11 bases matching TRBD2. V lost 4 bases, J lost 0 bases, and 6 bases stayed unmatched. Germline V lookup: CDR1 MDHEN, CDR2 SYDVKM. The CDR3 consists of 17 residues. The CDR3 DNA follows: TGTGCCAGCAGTTATATTGGACTAGCGGGTAGCACAGATACGCAGTATTTT. This gives the protein CASSYIGLAGSTDTQYF. Full variable domain (rest looked up from reference TRBV28 and TRBJ2-3): DVKVTQSSRYLVKRTGEKVFLECVQDMDHENMFWYRQDPGLGLRLIYFSYDVKMKEKGDIPEGYSVSREKKERFSLILESASTNQTSMYLCASSYIGLAGSTDTQYFGPGTRLTVL.

This sequence joins TRBV9 and TRBJ2-5; D is unclear. The CDR3 has 13 residues. The germline CDR1 and CDR2 sequences are SGDLS and YYNGEE. V was trimmed by 0 bases and J by 2 bases, leaving 5 bases between them. This CDR3 is CASSVDQQETQYF. DNA of the CDR3: TGTGCCAGCAGCGTAGACCAACAAGAGACCCAGTACTTC. The whole variable domain, filled in from reference TRBV9 and TRBJ2-5, reads DSGVTQTPKHLITATGQRVTLRCSPRSGDLSVYWYQQSLDQGLQFLIQYYNGEERAKGNILERFSAQQFPDLHSELNLSSLELGDSALYFCASSVDQQETQYFGPGTRLLVL.

CDR3 in DNA: TGTGCCAGCAGTGAATCCCAGGGTCCCGTGGGTGCTAACACTGAAGCTTTCTTT. Encoded protein: CASSESQGPVGANTEAFF. The chain recombines TRBV25-1 with TRBJ1-1; possible D gene TRBD1, 5 bases. V shed 1 base and J shed 2 bases, with 20 bases lying between them. This CDR3 is 18 amino acids long. Germline V lookup: CDR1 MGHDK, CDR2 SYGVNS.

The genes are TRBV27 and TRBJ2-1; no clear D. The CDR3 is 14 residues long. The V end was cut by 2 bases, the J end by 7 bases, with 12 bases between. Germline CDR1 MNHEY, CDR2 SMNVEV (reference sequence). CDR3 nucleotides: TGTGCCAGCAGTTTAGGGGTTCGTCGGAATGAGCAGTTCTTC. Translation: CASSLGVRRNEQFF.

This clone was detected only once. The chain couples TRBV27 to TRBJ2-2; D may be TRBD1 (6 bases). Trimming took off 5 bases at V and 5 bases at J, with 15 bases between the two ends. Germline V lookup: CDR1 MNHEY, CDR2 SMNVEV (reference sequence). The CDR3 length is 15 residues. CDR3 sequence reads: CASSPRQVSTGELFF. Here the CDR3 DNA reads TGTGCCAGCAGTCCCCGACAGGTCTCGACCGGGGAGCTGTTTTTT.

This rearrangement joins TRBV5-1 to TRBJ1-4; a possible D gene is TRBD1 (5 bases). The V end was cut by 2 bases, the J end by 8 bases, with 13 bases between. Germline values: CDR1 SGHRS, CDR2 YFSETQ. This CDR3 contains 14 residues. CDR3 sequence reads: CASSFQGGREKLFF. The CDR3 DNA reads as TGCGCCAGCAGCTTCCAGGGTGGGCGCGAAAAACTGTTTTTT.

The rearrangement uses TRBV6-4 and TRBJ1-1; maybe TRBD1 (6 bases). V lost 3 bases and J 5 bases, leaving 16 bases between the germline ends. Germline lookup yields CDR1 MRHNA and CDR2 SNTAGT. The CDR3 sequence is 15 residues long. CDR3 sequence (DNA): TGTGCCAGCAGTGAAAGCGGGGGCGTGGGTACTGAAGCTTTCTTT. It encodes CASSESGGVGTEAFF.

The V call is TRBV5-8, the J call TRBJ2-3, with TRBD1 matching 9 bases. The V segment lost 3 bases and the J segment 3 bases; nucleotides outside the gene matches: 8. Germline CDR1 is SGHTS and CDR2 is YDEGEE. The CDR3 contains 16 residues. The chain's CDR3 is CASSWGTTGGTDTQYF. For the CDR3, the DNA is TGTGCCAGCAGCTGGGGGACGACAGGGGGAACAGATACGCAGTATTTT. Drawing the rest from reference TRBV5-8 and TRBJ2-3, the complete variable domain is EAGVTQSPTHLIKTRGQQATLRCSPISGHTSVYWYQQALGLGLQFLLWYDEGEERNRGNFPPRFSGRQFPNYSSELNVNALELEDSALYLCASSWGTTGGTDTQYFGPGTRLTVL.